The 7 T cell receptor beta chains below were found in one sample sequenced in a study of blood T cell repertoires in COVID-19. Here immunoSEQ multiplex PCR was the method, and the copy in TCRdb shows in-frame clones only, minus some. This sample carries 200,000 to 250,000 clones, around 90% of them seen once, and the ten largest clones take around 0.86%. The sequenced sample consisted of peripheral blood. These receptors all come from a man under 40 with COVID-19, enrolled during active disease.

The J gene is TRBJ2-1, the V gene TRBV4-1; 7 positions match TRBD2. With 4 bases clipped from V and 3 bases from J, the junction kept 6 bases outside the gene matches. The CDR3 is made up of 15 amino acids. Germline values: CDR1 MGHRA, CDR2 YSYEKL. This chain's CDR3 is CASSPRLADYNEQFF. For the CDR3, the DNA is TGCGCCAGCAGCCCAAGACTAGCAGACTACAATGAGCAGTTCTTC.

The CDR3 spells CASSPRGGSTNEKLFF. The CDR3 nucleotides read TGTGCCAGCAGCCCGAGGGGGGGGTCAACTAATGAAAAACTGTTTTTT. The chain joins TRBV3-1 (or the pseudogene TRBV3-2) to TRBJ1-4, with a tentative D call TRBD1 (6 bases). The germline V gene encodes CDR1 LGHDT and CDR2 YNNKEL (reference sequence). The V end lost 4 bases, the J end lost 0 bases, and 12 bases lay between the germline ends. This CDR3 is 16 amino acids long.

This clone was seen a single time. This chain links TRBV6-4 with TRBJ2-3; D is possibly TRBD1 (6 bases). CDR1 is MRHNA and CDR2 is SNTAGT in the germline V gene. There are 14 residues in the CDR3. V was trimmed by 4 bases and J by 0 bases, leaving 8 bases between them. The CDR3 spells CASSVTGSTDTQYF. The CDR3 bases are TGTGCCAGCAGTGTAACAGGGAGCACAGATACGCAGTATTTT.

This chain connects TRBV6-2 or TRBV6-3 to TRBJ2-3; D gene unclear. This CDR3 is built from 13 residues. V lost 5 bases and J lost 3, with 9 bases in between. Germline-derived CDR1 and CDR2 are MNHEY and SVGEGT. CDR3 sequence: CASSTLGTDTQYF. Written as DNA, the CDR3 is TGTGCCAGCAGTACTCTCGGGACAGATACGCAGTATTTT.

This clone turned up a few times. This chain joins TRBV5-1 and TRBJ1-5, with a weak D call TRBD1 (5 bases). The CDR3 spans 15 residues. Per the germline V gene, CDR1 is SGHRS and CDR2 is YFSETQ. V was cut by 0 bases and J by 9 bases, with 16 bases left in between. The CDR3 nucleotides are TGCGCCAGCAGCTTGGCCGGGACTTCCTCTGGGCCCCAGCATTTT. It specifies CASSLAGTSSGPQHF.

CDR3 coding DNA: TGTGCCAGCAGGGAGCGCTTACAGAACACTGAAGCTTTCTTT. It specifies CASRERLQNTEAFF. This sequence joins TRBV6-5 and TRBJ1-1; no reliable D call. Deletions cut 6 bases from V and 1 base from J, with 12 bases between. CDR1 and CDR2 from the germline V gene are MNHEY and SVGAGI. This CDR3 is 14 amino acids long.

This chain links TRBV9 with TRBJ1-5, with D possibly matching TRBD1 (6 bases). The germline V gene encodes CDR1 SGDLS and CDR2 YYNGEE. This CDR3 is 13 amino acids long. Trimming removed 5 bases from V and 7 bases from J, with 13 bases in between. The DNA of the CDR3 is TGTGCCAGCAGTCCAGGGGCGAGGCAGCCCCAGCATTTT. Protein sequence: CASSPGARQPQHF.